These 18 T cell receptor beta chains were all obtained from the same sample, sequenced in a study of CD8 T cells in ankylosing spondylitis (dated by TCRdb to the late 2010s). Library preparation used 5' RACE. Sequenced on an Illumina HiSeq 2500. TCRdb took the public reads, trimmed them with fastp at Q25, ran MiXCR for clone calling and kept in-frame beta chains. Rows matching on CDR3 protein sequence are summarized as one entry with the most common DNA and genes. This sample gives about 140,000 distinct CDR3 sequences in total; about 6.7% of them show up just once. The ten largest clones represent roughly 12% of the sample. Sequencing was carried out using blood, either unsorted or a sorted T cell fraction (not recorded which). The receptors come from a female donor with ankylosing spondylitis or in good health (not recorded which).

The chain has TRBV5-1 and TRBJ2-3, with TRBD2 matching over 10 bases. Germline V CDR1 and CDR2: SGHRS, YFSETQ. The length of the CDR3 is 16 residues. V gave up 4 bases and J gave up 8 bases; unmatched junction bases: 13. As DNA, the CDR3 is TGCGCCAGCAGCGAATGGACTAGCGGAGTTAAAGCTACGCAGTATTTT. Protein: CASSEWTSGVKATQYF.

This clonotype was observed at least ten times. V gene TRBV12-3 or TRBV12-4 combines with J gene TRBJ1-6; no definite D call. V dropped 3 bases and J dropped 7 bases, with 10 bases sitting between them. The CDR3 is 14 amino acids. The CDR3 DNA reads TGTGCCAGCAGTTTCGAGACACAAAATTCACCCCTCCACTTT. This gives the protein CASSFETQNSPLHF.

This clonotype showed up many times. This chain links TRBV5-1 with TRBJ1-2; 11 nucleotides match TRBD1. CDR3 length: 18 residues. Germline loops: CDR1 SGHRS, CDR2 YFSETQ. The J segment lost 4 bases and the V segment lost 2 bases, leaving 13 bases of the junction unmatched. This CDR3 reads CASSFYPGQGGTGYGYTF. The CDR3 coding sequence is TGCGCCAGCAGCTTTTACCCGGGACAGGGGGGTACTGGCTATGGCTACACCTTC.

This clonotype appeared many times. V gene TRBV5-1 combines with J gene TRBJ2-7, with D tentatively TRBD1 or TRBD2 (5 bases each). Trimming pared 4 bases from V and 4 bases from J, leaving 21 bases between. From germline, CDR1 is SGHRS and CDR2 YFSETQ. The CDR3 consists of 16 residues. CDR3 nucleotides: TGCGCCAGCAGCCTCAGCCGGGACCCAAGAATATACGAGCAGTACTTC. It translates to CASSLSRDPRIYEQYF.

Many counts were recorded for this clonotype. This rearrangement joins TRBV19 to TRBJ1-1; D may be TRBD1 (6 bases). Germline V gives CDR1 LNHDA, CDR2 SQIVND (reference sequence). CDR3 length: 13 amino acids. V lost 4 bases and J 6 bases, leaving 12 bases between the germline ends. The CDR3 sequence: CASSKRGLAEAFF. CDR3 in DNA: TGTGCCAGTAGTAAGCGGGGGCTGGCTGAAGCTTTCTTT. The full variable domain, rest sourced from reference TRBV19 and TRBJ1-1, is DGGITQSPKYLFRKEGQNVTLSCEQNLNHDAMYWYRQDPGQGLRLIYYSQIVNDFQKGDIAEGYSVSREKKESFPLTVTSAQKNPTAFYLCASSKRGLAEAFFGQGTRLTVV.

This clonotype appeared many times. V gene TRBV5-1 combines with J gene TRBJ2-2; D gene ambiguous. V was pared by 0 bases and J by 1 base, with 10 bases between. The CDR3 length is 16 residues. Per germline, CDR1 SGHRS and CDR2 YFSETQ. In DNA, the CDR3 is TGCGCCAGCAGCTTGGCTGGTAGCAAGAACACCGGGGAGCTGTTTTTT. It yields the protein CASSLAGSKNTGELFF.

As to this clonotype: An end of the junction does not agree with germline; a read error may underlie this. The chain carries TRBV12-5 and TRBJ2-5; weak D call: TRBD2 (6 bases). Germline V gene lookup returns CDR1 LGHNT and CDR2 FRNRAP. CDR3 length: 12 amino acids. In nucleotides, the CDR3 is TGTGTTAGTGTGGGGGGCCAAGAGACCCAGTACTTC. It encodes CVSVGGQETQYF.

This clonotype has at least ten counts. This chain uses TRBV3-1 with TRBJ2-1; 14 nucleotides match TRBD2. Germline-derived CDR1 and CDR2 are LGHDT and YNNKEL (reference sequence). V was pared by 4 bases and J by 7 bases, with 3 bases of the junction left unmatched. The CDR3 has 15 amino acids. The CDR3 DNA sequence: TGTGCCAGCAGCCCCTGGACTAGCGGGGGGAATGAGCAGTTCTTC. It yields the protein CASSPWTSGGNEQFF.

This clonotype was recorded many times. The chain couples TRBV5-1 to TRBJ2-5; D could derive from TRBD1 or TRBD2 (5 bases each). V was pared by 0 bases and J by 5 bases, with 14 bases between. Germline V lookup: CDR1 SGHRS, CDR2 YFSETQ. This CDR3 has 15 amino acids. Here the CDR3 reads CASSLGGDQRETQYF. Written as DNA, the CDR3 is TGCGCCAGCAGCTTGGGAGGGGATCAACGGGAGACCCAGTACTTC.

The chain uses TRBV9 and TRBJ2-1; D is ambiguous. The germline gives CDR1 SGDLS, CDR2 YYNGEE. This CDR3 is 14 amino acids long. Trimming removed 0 bases at V and 4 bases at J, with 8 bases between. CDR3 sequence (DNA): TGTGCCAGCAGCGTAGATTGGAGATACAATGAGCAGTTCTTC. Encoded protein: CASSVDWRYNEQFF.

This clonotype was observed a handful of times. The CDR3 nucleotides are TGTGCCAGCAGCGACCGGGGGGGTGAAGAGACCCAGTACTTC. Encoded protein: CASSDRGGEETQYF. This chain joins TRBV7-2 and TRBJ2-5, with 8 bases identical to TRBD2. The trim removed 5 bases at V and 3 bases at J, leaving 5 bases unmatched. The CDR3 extends over 14 amino acids. CDR1 and CDR2 from the germline V gene are SGHTA and FQGNSA.

This clonotype has at least ten counts. The V gene is TRBV6-5, the J gene TRBJ1-1, with D perhaps TRBD1 (6 bases). Trimming removed 3 bases at V and 4 bases at J, with 24 bases between. CDR3 length: 18 residues. Germline loops: CDR1 MNHEY, CDR2 SVGAGI. CDR3 nucleotide sequence: TGTGCCAGCAGTTATTTTGGAGGGGGTGGGAGGGCCAGCACTGAAGCTTTCTTT. As protein: CASSYFGGGGRASTEAFF.

Ten or more counts support this clonotype. The chain links TRBV6-1 to TRBJ2-3; TRBD2 is a possible D gene (6 bases). Germline assignment: CDR1 MNHNS and CDR2 SASEGT. The length of the CDR3 is 14 residues. Between the trimmed V and J ends, which lost 2 bases and 1 base, there was a span of 7 bases. The CDR3, as DNA: TGTGCCAGCAGTGAACGACTAGGCACAGATACGCAGTATTTT. Its translation is CASSERLGTDTQYF.

Many counts were recorded for this clonotype. The genes are TRBV29-1 and TRBJ1-1; the match to TRBD1 covers 8 bases. Looked up from germline, CDR1 is SQVTM and CDR2 is ANQGSEA. V lost 5 bases to trimming and J lost 5 bases; unmatched junction nucleotides: 4. The CDR3 sequence is 12 residues long. In DNA, the CDR3 is TGCAGCGTTCGACAGGGGAAGACTGAAGCTTTCTTT. This codes for CSVRQGKTEAFF.

This clonotype was seen many times. This sequence joins TRBV10-3 and TRBJ2-3; unclear D gene. Per the germline V gene, CDR1 is ENHRY and CDR2 is SYGVKD. The CDR3 has 15 amino acids. V lost 4 bases and J 2 bases, leaving 13 bases between the germline ends. CDR3 protein: CAISGYGLNTDTQYF. In nucleotides, the CDR3 is TGTGCCATCAGTGGGTACGGTCTAAACACAGATACGCAGTATTTT.

This clonotype was picked up many times. This chain joins TRBV9 and TRBJ2-1; maybe TRBD1 (5 bases). Per the germline V gene, CDR1 is SGDLS and CDR2 is YYNGEE. Trimming took 3 bases from V and 4 from J, leaving 17 bases between them. The CDR3 runs to 16 residues. Here the CDR3 DNA reads TGTGCCAGCAGCGCTGGGGCCTCCAGGTCGTACAATGAGCAGTTCTTC. Protein sequence: CASSAGASRSYNEQFF.

This clonotype was counted many times. The V gene is TRBV3-1, the J gene TRBJ2-3; D is possibly TRBD1 or TRBD2 (5 bases each). V gave up 6 bases and J gave up 2 bases, with 15 bases separating them. The CDR3 consists of 15 residues. Germline values: CDR1 LGHDT, CDR2 YNNKEL (reference sequence). CDR3 residues: CASSQTSGATDTQYF. CDR3 coding DNA: TGTGCCAGCAGTCAGACTTCCGGGGCCACAGATACGCAGTATTTT.

The V gene is TRBV18, the J gene TRBJ2-1; either TRBD1 or TRBD2 may fit D (5 bases each). Germline CDR1 KGHSH, CDR2 LQKENI. The CDR3 spans 16 residues. The V end was cut by 4 bases, the J end by 1 base, with 14 bases between. Written as DNA, the CDR3 is TGTGCCAGCTCACTTTCCTTAGGGGAGTCCTACAATGAGCAGTTCTTC. Encoded protein: CASSLSLGESYNEQFF.